Reported below is one T cell receptor (beta chain). This sample was taken from a study of blood T cell repertoires in COVID-19. As for the study in general: Samples came from the United States, Italy and Spain, spanning acute and convalescent COVID-19. T cells, B-cell-depleted T cells, or PBMCs provided the cDNA or gDNA that served as material.

Authors' methods: Reference gene primer amplification gave estimated nucleated cell counts. TCRdb's copy holds only in-frame clones and misses some; the assay was immunoSEQ multiplex PCR. Clone size and V and J calls were adopted from that table, with D and trimming inferred from the DNA. The sample holds some 200,000 clones, about nine tenths seen once. The length of the CDR3 is 13 residues. CDR1 and CDR2 (germline): MGHRA, YSYEKL. The ends were cut back, 3 bases at V and 0 bases at J, with 5 bases in the middle. The sample taken for sequencing was peripheral blood. V gene TRBV4-1 combines with J gene TRBJ2-5, with D tentatively TRBD1 (5 bases). This clonotype was sampled from a man older than 75 with acute or convalescent COVID-19. This CDR3 reads CASSQDNQETQYF. The CDR3 DNA is TGCGCCAGCAGCCAGGACAACCAAGAGACCCAGTACTTC.